The 10 T cell receptor beta chains below all came from one sample that was sequenced in a study of T cell responses to AZD1222 COVID-19 vaccine (dated by TCRdb to the early 2020s). The library was produced with the immunoSEQ multiplex PCR assay. TCRdb's version of the immuneACCESS table is confined to in-frame rearrangements and falls short of the full clone set. An unresolved V gene accounts for under half of the shortfall where checked; the remainder is of unknown origin. The sample table records about 140,000 clones; approximately 95% of these occur just once. The top ten constitute around 0.85% of the sample. In light of the paper, this sample's time point label describes: baseline before first vaccination. This specimen's treatment or condition label, per the study, means: meningococcal conjugate vaccine given as trial control. The starting material was peripheral blood, obtained on day 0 of MenACWY control vaccination. Receptors were obtained from an adult in good health.

The chain recombines TRBV19 with TRBJ2-5; TRBD2 agrees at 10 bases. V gave up 3 bases and J gave up 5 bases; unmatched junction bases: 6. The CDR3 contains 15 residues. The germline V gene encodes CDR1 LNHDA and CDR2 SQIVND (reference sequence). CDR3: CASSMALAGTETQYF. CDR3 in DNA: TGTGCCAGTAGTATGGCACTAGCGGGGACGGAGACCCAGTACTTC.

This clone occurred once. The rearrangement links TRBV5-1 to TRBJ2-3; tentative D call: TRBD2 (6 bases). Germline CDR1 reads SGHRS; CDR2 reads YFSETQ. This CDR3 comprises 15 residues. V was cut by 0 bases and J by 3 bases, with 11 bases left in between. The CDR3 region has the DNA TGCGCCAGCAGCTTGGACGGGAGTGGAACAGATACGCAGTATTTT. Amino acid sequence: CASSLDGSGTDTQYF.

The V call is TRBV20-1, the J call TRBJ2-5; D gene ambiguous. V was clipped by 3 bases and J by 6 bases, with 11 bases between them. Germline V gives CDR1 DFQATT, CDR2 SNEGSKA (reference sequence). CDR3 length equals 12 residues. CDR3 in amino acids: CSASKGQQTQYF. The DNA of the CDR3 is TGCAGTGCTAGTAAAGGGCAGCAGACCCAGTACTTC.

This CDR3 reads CASSTHSNEKLFF. The CDR3 coding sequence is TGTGCCAGCAGTACCCACAGTAATGAAAAACTGTTTTTT. The V call is TRBV2, the J call TRBJ1-4; no clear D. Trimming cost V 5 bases and J 4 bases, with 8 bases left between them. CDR1 and CDR2 from the germline V gene are SNHLY and FYNNEI. This CDR3 spans 13 amino acids. The whole variable domain, filled in from reference TRBV2 and TRBJ1-4, reads EPEVTQTPSHQVTQMGQEVILRCVPISNHLYFYWYRQILGQKVEFLVSFYNNEISEKSEIFDDQFSVERPDGSNFTLKIRSTKLEDSAMYFCASSTHSNEKLFFGSGTQLSVL.

The rearrangement uses TRBV2 and TRBJ2-7; the D gene is possibly TRBD2 (6 bases). V was pared by 7 bases and J by 3 bases, with 19 bases between. The CDR3 spans 15 residues. Germline V CDR1 and CDR2: SNHLY, FYNNEI. The CDR3 here is CASKKETGTHYEQYF. CDR3 bases: TGTGCCAGCAAAAAAGAAACCGGGACTCACTACGAGCAGTACTTC.

The rearrangement uses TRBV9 and TRBJ2-5, with 8 bases fitting TRBD2. Germline CDR1 is SGDLS and CDR2 is YYNGEE. V shed 4 bases, J shed 2 bases, and the junction held 7 bases outside the gene matches. The length of the CDR3 is 15 residues. The CDR3 sequence is CASSIFSGAQETQYF. Here the CDR3 DNA reads TGTGCCAGCAGCATATTTAGCGGGGCTCAAGAGACCCAGTACTTC.

The rearrangement joins TRBV19 to TRBJ1-6; D unresolved. V was cut by 1 base and J by 10 bases, with 11 bases left in between. The CDR3 length is 14 residues. Germline-derived CDR1 and CDR2 are LNHDA and SQIVND (reference sequence). This CDR3 reads CASSIVGSQSPLHF. The CDR3 DNA sequence: TGTGCCAGTAGTATAGTTGGGAGTCAGTCACCCCTCCACTTT. Full variable domain (remainder filled in from reference TRBV19 and TRBJ1-6): DGGITQSPKYLFRKEGQNVTLSCEQNLNHDAMYWYRQDPGQGLRLIYYSQIVNDFQKGDIAEGYSVSREKKESFPLTVTSAQKNPTAFYLCASSIVGSQSPLHFGNGTRLTVT.

This chain joins TRBV19 and TRBJ1-5; 7 bases agree with TRBD1. This CDR3 region has 15 residues. Germline trimming cut 1 base from V and 4 bases from J; bases unmatched to any gene: 4. The germline gives CDR1 LNHDA, CDR2 SQIVND (reference sequence). The CDR3: CASSIAGGVNQPQHF. CDR3 nucleotide sequence: TGTGCCAGTAGTATAGCAGGGGGTGTTAATCAGCCCCAGCATTTT.

This chain uses TRBV11-1 with TRBJ2-3; perhaps D is TRBD1 or TRBD2 (6 bases each). With 1 base removed from V and 8 bases from J, the gap between germline ends came to 7 bases. CDR3 length equals 12 residues. Looked up from germline, CDR1 is SGHAT and CDR2 is FQDESV (reference sequence). The CDR3 reads CASSLGGATQYF. The CDR3 region has the DNA TGTGCCAGCAGCTTAGGGGGGGCTACGCAGTATTTT.

This clone was detected once. CDR3 in amino acids: CASSAAGTYGYTF. DNA for the CDR3: TGTGCCAGCAGTGCCGCCGGGACCTATGGCTACACCTTC. The rearrangement uses TRBV25-1 and TRBJ1-2; a possible D gene is TRBD1 (5 bases). The V gene lost 4 bases and the J gene lost 4 bases, with 10 bases spanning the gap. This CDR3 is 13 amino acids long. Germline-derived CDR1 and CDR2 are MGHDK and SYGVNS.